This T cell receptor beta chain was captured by sequencing in a study of cytomegalovirus exposure and HLA in healthy donors. At the level of the study: The Caucasian-associated ancestry cluster held 80% to 90% of a few hundred genotyped donors.

The PCR ran on 60 Vbeta and 13 Jbeta primers. Assay used: immunoSEQ multiplex PCR; TCRdb lists only in-frame clones, some missing. The table shows 150,000 to 200,000 clones, with 80% occurring only once. The CDR3 covers 15 residues. Trimming cost V 6 bases and J 8 bases; bases outside gene matches: 5. CDR1 and CDR2 from the germline V gene are SEHNR and FQNEAQ (reference sequence). Study outcomes and limitations: Of the V segments, some could not be distinguished, including TRBV6-2 and TRBV6-3, and were excluded. TCR beta V segments were, for the most part, productive about 87% or about 30% of the time in an earlier analysis. A missense variant in DCLRE1C was later tied to TCR beta V- and J-gene trimming.

For this clone: Its specificity is unknown.

V and J are TRBV7-9 and TRBJ2-1; 15 bases are shared with TRBD2. Sequencing used PBMCs. The receptor was derived from a man aged 30 to 45 in good health and CMV-seropositive. The CDR3 DNA reads as TGTGCCAGCAGAACCGGGACTAGCGGGAGGCATGAGCAGTTCTTC. Translation: CASRTGTSGRHEQFF. Drawing the rest from reference TRBV7-9 and TRBJ2-1, the complete variable domain is DTGVSQNPRHKITKRGQNVTFRCDPISEHNRLYWYRQTLGQGPEFLTYFQNEAQLEKSRLLSDRFSAERPKGSFSTLEIQRTEQGDSAMYLCASRTGTSGRHEQFFGPGTRLTVL.